The present T cell receptor beta chain was sequenced within a study of blood T cell repertoires in COVID-19. Study-level background: Some COVID-19 samples were acute and others convalescent; all came from the United States, Italy and Spain. Nucleic acid was either cDNA or gDNA, and it came from T cells, B-cell-depleted T cells, or PBMCs.

The assay was immunoSEQ multiplex PCR, and TCRdb's table has in-frame clones only and misses some. The table lists roughly 170,000 clones, over 70% of them singletons. Germline assignment: CDR1 SGDLS and CDR2 YYNGEE. The CDR3 spans 14 residues. Trimming left V 8 bases short and J 0 bases short, with 15 bases between. Participants were aged roughly 18 to 90 years, lived in around 22 US areas, and enrolled virtually. Cohort assignment relied on participant-reported clinical history. Sequencing was carried out using PBMCs or T cells enriched from blood (not recorded which). The chain joins TRBV9 to TRBJ2-7; a weak D match, TRBD1 (6 bases). The sequence was collected from a woman between 50 and 59 years old in a cohort exposed to, infected with or recovered from COVID-19 (not recorded which). Here the CDR3 reads CASGSGHSSYEQYF. The CDR3 nucleotides are TGTGCCAGTGGATCGGGACATTCCTCCTACGAGCAGTACTTC.